A single sample gave rise to the 28 T cell receptor gamma chains below, sequenced in a study of Vδ1+ human thymocytes. Overall study results and limits: Thymic TRG and TRD repertoires appeared highly polyclonal, with Gaussian CDR3 length distributions.

Sequences come from RNA converted to cDNA by reverse transcription. Pooled V-gene forward primers with one constant-region reverse primer generated the CDR3 amplicons by multiplex PCR. TCRdb reprocessed the multiplex PCR reads through CATT. The table records tens of thousands of gamma-chain clones, around 15% of them present only once. Antigens of these TCRs are unknown. Sequencing input: Vdelta1+ gamma-delta thymocytes from the thymus. Subset indicated: FACS-sorted CD3+ TCRalphabeta- TCRVdelta1+ TCRVdelta2- thymocytes. The receptor set was obtained from a child younger than two who had congenital heart surgery.

This clone was observed a handful of times. The rearrangement uses TRGV2 and TRGJ1 or TRGJ2. The CDR3 extends over 19 amino acids. V lost 1 base, J lost 2 bases, and 20 bases stayed unmatched. CDR1 and CDR2 from the germline V gene are EGSNGY and YDSYNSKV. Here the CDR3 reads CATWDGRLSRAPYYYKKLF. CDR3 in DNA: TGTGCCACCTGGGACGGAAGGCTCTCCCGGGCTCCCTATTATTATAAGAAACTCTTT.

This rearrangement joins TRGV9 to TRGJ1 or TRGJ2. The J segment lost 3 bases and the V segment lost 2 bases, leaving 4 bases of the junction unmatched. The CDR3 has 13 residues. From germline, CDR1 is GITISATS and CDR2 ISYDGTV (reference sequence). The CDR3 protein is CALWEDAYYKKLF. As DNA, the CDR3 is TGTGCCTTGTGGGAGGATGCTTATTATAAGAAACTCTTT.

V gene TRGV3 combines with J gene TRGJ1 or TRGJ2. The germline V gene has CDR1 VTNTFY and CDR2 YDVSTARD (reference sequence). Trimming at V came to 6 bases and at J to 0 bases, leaving 11 bases not matched to a gene. The CDR3 runs 15 residues. The CDR3 region is CATWTPVPNYYKKLF. DNA of the CDR3: TGTGCCACCTGGACTCCGGTCCCGAATTATTATAAGAAACTCTTT.

The V call is TRGV4, the J call TRGJ1 or TRGJ2. V shed 6 bases, J shed 6 bases, and the junction held 11 bases outside the gene matches. The germline V gene has CDR1 EGSTGY and CDR2 YDSYTSSV. The CDR3 has 13 residues. CDR3 amino acids: CATWNHRGYKKLF. CDR3 nucleotides: TGTGCCACCTGGAACCACAGGGGTTATAAGAAACTCTTT.

There are a few counts of this clone. A much bigger clone sits one base away, suggesting this may be a read error. J is TRGJ1 or TRGJ2 and V is TRGV9. This CDR3 spans 11 amino acids. Per germline, CDR1 GITISATS and CDR2 ISYDGTV (reference sequence). The V and J ends lost 4 bases and 6 bases, in that order; junction bases with no gene match: 3. This CDR3 is CALWDSYKKLF. The CDR3 nucleotides are TGTGCCTTGTGGGATTCTTATAAGAAACTCTTT.

This clone was counted only a few times. V usage is TRGV5 and J usage is TRGJ1 or TRGJ2. CDR3 size: 13 residues. V was pared by 2 bases and J by 3 bases, with 4 bases of the junction left unmatched. The V gene's germline CDR1 is VINAFY and CDR2 YDVSNSKD. The CDR3 region is CATWDMGYYKKLF. The CDR3 bases are TGTGCCACCTGGGACATGGGTTATTATAAGAAACTCTTT.

This chain uses TRGV2 with TRGJ1 or TRGJ2. The CDR3 length is 13 residues. Trimming removed 0 bases from V and 6 bases from J; junction bases left unmatched: 5. CDR1 and CDR2 (germline): EGSNGY, YDSYNSKV. The CDR3 sequence: CATWDGMGYKKLF. CDR3 nucleotide sequence: TGTGCCACCTGGGACGGGATGGGTTATAAGAAACTCTTT.

The gene calls are TRGV4 and TRGJ1 or TRGJ2. The CDR3 totals 13 residues. V lost 5 bases and J lost 4; bases outside the gene matches: 8. Looked up from germline, CDR1 is EGSTGY and CDR2 is YDSYTSSV. CDR3 DNA sequence: TGTGCCACCTGGGGCTTCGCCTATTATAAGAAACTCTTT. Translation: CATWGFAYYKKLF.

The J gene is TRGJ1 or TRGJ2, the V gene TRGV8. The length of the CDR3 is 11 residues. The V gene end was trimmed by 5 bases and the J gene end by 4 bases; junction bases not matched to a gene: 2. Per the germline V gene, CDR1 is VENAVY and CDR2 is YDSYNSRV. The CDR3 protein is CATWAYYKKLF. The CDR3 bases are TGTGCCACCTGGGCGTATTATAAGAAACTCTTT.

This clone has only a few counts. Within the sample, other DNA sequences also encode this same CDR3. The chain has TRGV8 and TRGJ1 or TRGJ2. The trim removed 3 bases at V and 1 base at J, leaving 6 bases unmatched. CDR1 and CDR2 (germline): VENAVY, YDSYNSRV. The length of the CDR3 is 14 residues. CDR3 loop: CATWDCPNYYKKLF. In DNA, the CDR3 is TGTGCCACCTGGGATTGTCCTAATTATTATAAGAAACTCTTT.

The rearrangement joins TRGV9 to TRGJ1 or TRGJ2. CDR3 size: 14 residues. Germline loops: CDR1 GITISATS, CDR2 ISYDGTV (reference sequence). V was pared by 0 bases and J by 6 bases, with 8 bases of the junction left unmatched. The chain's CDR3 is CALWEVHLGYKKLF. The DNA for the CDR3 is TGTGCCTTGTGGGAGGTGCATCTTGGTTATAAGAAACTCTTT.

This clone was detected only a few times. The chain uses TRGV4 and TRGJ1 or TRGJ2. The J segment lost 9 bases and the V segment lost 0 bases, leaving 11 bases of the junction unmatched. CDR3 length: 14 amino acids. CDR1 is EGSTGY, CDR2 YDSYTSSV, per germline. The CDR3 sequence is CATWDGPRRIKKLF. The CDR3 DNA follows: TGTGCCACCTGGGATGGGCCCCGGCGGATTAAGAAACTCTTT.

For this clone: This sample includes further DNA sequences coding for the same CDR3. This chain links TRGV5 with TRGJP2. V lost 3 bases and J lost 2; bases outside the gene matches: 3. Germline V gene sequence: CDR1 VINAFY, CDR2 YDVSNSKD. The CDR3 is 14 amino acids. The CDR3 loop reads CATWDQSSDWIKTF. The CDR3 DNA is TGTGCCACCTGGGACCAAAGTAGTGATTGGATCAAGACGTTT.

On this clone itself: Other DNA sequences within the sample encode an identical CDR3. The chain combines TRGV5 with TRGJ1 or TRGJ2. Trimming cost V 1 base and J 5 bases; bases outside gene matches: 5. The CDR3 has 13 amino acids. From germline, CDR1 is VINAFY and CDR2 YDVSNSKD. The CDR3 bases are TGTGCCACCTGGGACAGAAGGAATTATAAGAAACTCTTT. It encodes CATWDRRNYKKLF.

About this clone itself: One end of the junction does not line up with germline, which may come from a read error. At the DNA level, this CDR3 is encoded by other sequences in the same sample as well. The chain recombines TRGV5 with TRGJP2. CDR1 VINAFY and CDR2 YDVSNSKD come from the germline V gene. This CDR3 is built from 10 residues. The CDR3 here is CATWDGIKTF. CDR3 DNA: TGTGCCACCTGGGACGGGATCAAGACGTTC.

This clone was observed a few times. This chain joins TRGV9 and TRGJ1 or TRGJ2. Germline-derived CDR1 and CDR2 are GITISATS and ISYDGTV (reference sequence). The CDR3 consists of 14 residues. Trimming removed 3 bases from V and 4 bases from J; junction bases left unmatched: 9. DNA for the CDR3: TGTGCCTTGTGGGAGCCCTCCGGATATTATAAGAAACTCTTT. Its translation is CALWEPSGYYKKLF.

This clone was observed a few times. With a much larger clone just one base away, this may be a read error. Other DNA variants within this sample encode the same CDR3. The chain employs TRGV4 and TRGJ1 or TRGJ2. The CDR3 loop spans 13 amino acids. Germline CDR1 and CDR2: EGSTGY and YDSYTSSV. After removal of 4 bases from V and 1 base from J, the junction contained 4 bases not matched to a gene. The CDR3 loop is CATWDLNYYKKLF. The CDR3 DNA reads as TGTGCCACCTGGGACCTAAATTATTATAAGAAACTCTTT.

The rearrangement links TRGV9 to TRGJ1 or TRGJ2. Germline V gives CDR1 GITISATS, CDR2 ISYDGTV (reference sequence). Trimming removed 0 bases from V and 11 bases from J; junction bases left unmatched: 16. The CDR3 spans 15 residues. The CDR3 DNA follows: TGTGCCTTGTGGGAGGTGCGAATGAAAATTCGGGAGAAACTCTTT. This codes for CALWEVRMKIREKLF.

Regarding this clone: A read error may account for a junction end that differs from germline. The chain recombines TRGV4 with TRGJ1 or TRGJ2. Germline assignment: CDR1 EGSTGY and CDR2 YDSYTSSV. This CDR3 is built from 14 residues. CDR3 sequence: CATWNGQVYYKKLF. CDR3 coding DNA: TGTGCCACCTGGAATGGGCAGGTTTATTATAAGAAACTCTTT.

This clone was seen a handful of times. V is TRGV8 and J is TRGJ1 or TRGJ2. Germline CDR1 is VENAVY and CDR2 is YDSYNSRV. This CDR3 contains 14 residues. V trimming: 1 base; J trimming: 3 bases; junction bases outside the gene matches: 6. The CDR3: CATWDSRVYYKKLF. For the CDR3, the DNA is TGTGCCACCTGGGATAGCAGGGTTTATTATAAGAAACTCTTT.

There are a few counts of this clone. Mismatch with germline at one junction end may stem from a read error. The genes are TRGV4 and TRGJ1 or TRGJ2. The germline V gene has CDR1 EGSTGY and CDR2 YDSYTSSV. This CDR3 has 11 amino acids. CDR3 protein: CATWNPLSKLF. The CDR3 bases are TGTGCAACCTGGAACCCACTGTCTAAACTCTTT.

This clone was picked up a small number of times. J is TRGJ1 or TRGJ2 and V is TRGV4. Looked up from germline, CDR1 is EGSTGY and CDR2 is YDSYTSSV. This CDR3 is 11 amino acids long. Germline trimming cut 4 bases from V and 8 bases from J; bases unmatched to any gene: 5. The CDR3 DNA follows: TGTGCCACCTGGGAGACGCATAAGAAACTCTTT. This gives the protein CATWETHKKLF.

By its share, this clone is medium-sized. The J gene is TRGJ1 or TRGJ2, the V gene TRGV9. Germline CDR1 GITISATS, CDR2 ISYDGTV (reference sequence). V gave up 6 bases and J gave up 13 bases; unmatched junction bases: 6. This CDR3 contains 9 residues. The CDR3 region is CALWPFKLF. The CDR3 nucleotides are TGTGCCTTGTGGCCCTTTAAACTCTTT.

The table lists this clone with a few counts. The chain joins TRGV5 to TRGJP2. Germline V CDR1 and CDR2: VINAFY, YDVSNSKD. CDR3 size: 18 residues. The trim removed 2 bases at V and 2 bases at J, leaving 14 bases unmatched. In DNA, the CDR3 is TGTGCCACCTGGGACACACTCCTCCGGGTGAGTAGTGATTGGATCAAGACGTTT. Its protein is CATWDTLLRVSSDWIKTF.

The rearrangement uses TRGV2 and TRGJP2. This CDR3 contains 12 residues. Germline-derived CDR1 and CDR2 are EGSNGY and YDSYNSKV. J lost 7 bases, V lost 3 bases, and 2 bases had no gene match. CDR3 nucleotide sequence: TGTGCCACCTGGGACCCTGATTGGATCAAGACGTTT. Protein product: CATWDPDWIKTF.

This clone has more than one count but fewer than ten. The chain carries TRGV4 and TRGJ1 or TRGJ2. V lost 0 bases to trimming and J lost 5 bases; unmatched junction nucleotides: 7. CDR3 length: 14 residues. CDR1 is EGSTGY and CDR2 is YDSYTSSV in the germline V gene. CDR3 region: CATWDGQLDYKKLF. CDR3 nucleotide sequence: TGTGCCACCTGGGATGGGCAGTTGGATTATAAGAAACTCTTT.

The chain couples TRGV2 to TRGJP2. Losses at the gene ends were 0 bases for V and 6 bases for J; bases not matched to a gene: 4. Germline CDR1 and CDR2: EGSNGY and YDSYNSKV. This CDR3 region has 14 residues. This CDR3 is CATWDGHGDWIKTF. The DNA for the CDR3 is TGTGCCACCTGGGACGGGCACGGTGATTGGATCAAGACGTTT.

In regard to this clone: One end of the junction varies from germline; a read error may be responsible. Other DNA sequences within the sample encode an identical CDR3. The chain recombines TRGV2 with TRGJ1 or TRGJ2. The CDR3 is 13 residues long. CDR1 is EGSNGY and CDR2 is YDSYNSKV in the germline V gene. Here the CDR3 reads CATWDGRYYKKLF. CDR3 coding DNA: TGTGCCACCTGGGACGGGCGGTATTATAAGAAGCTCTTT.